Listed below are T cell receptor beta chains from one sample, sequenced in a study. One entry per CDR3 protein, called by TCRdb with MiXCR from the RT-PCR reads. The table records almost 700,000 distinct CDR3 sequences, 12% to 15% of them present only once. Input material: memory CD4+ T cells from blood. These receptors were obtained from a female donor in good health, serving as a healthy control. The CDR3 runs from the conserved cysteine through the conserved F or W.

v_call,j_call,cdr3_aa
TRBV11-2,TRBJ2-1,CASSLSGGGPYNEQFF
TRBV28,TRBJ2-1,CASTQSGSYNEQFF
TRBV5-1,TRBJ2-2,CASSKLAGDNTGELFF
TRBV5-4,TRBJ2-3,CASREPGALINTQYF
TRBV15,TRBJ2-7,CATSVGLAYSYEQYF
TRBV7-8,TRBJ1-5,CASSSQGLANQPQHF
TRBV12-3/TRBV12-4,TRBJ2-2,CASRRSDRGQTGELFF
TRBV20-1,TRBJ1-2,CSAPTTYGGAPNYGYTF
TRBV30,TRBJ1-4,CAWSVGAGGVEKLFF
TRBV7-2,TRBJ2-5,CASSSMGGQETQYF
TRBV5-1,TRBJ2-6,CASSLGGQFQANVLTF
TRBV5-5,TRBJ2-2,CASSWGERTGELFF
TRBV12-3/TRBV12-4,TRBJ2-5,CASSSRAGYSETQYF
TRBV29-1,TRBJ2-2,CSVAPRRTNTGELFF
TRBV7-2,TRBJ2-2,CASSPRRGENTGELFF
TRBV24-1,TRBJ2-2,CATGGGAGAIRSNTGELFF
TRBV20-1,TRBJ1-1,CSARLWALNTEAFF
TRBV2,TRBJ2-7,CASSPHGQQYF
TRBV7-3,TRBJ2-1,CASSLGTDPSNEQFF
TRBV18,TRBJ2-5,CASSPSSPGQETQYF
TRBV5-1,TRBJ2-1,CASSAGTSGRHEQFF
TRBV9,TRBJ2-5,CASSGRGETQYF
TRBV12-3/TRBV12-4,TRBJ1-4,CASSFGRGRGNEKLFF
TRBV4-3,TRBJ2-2,CASSRVGTGGTGELFF
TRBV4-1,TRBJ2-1,CASSQAISEQFF
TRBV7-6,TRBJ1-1,CASSLQGAGTEAFF
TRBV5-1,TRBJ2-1,CASSLIGAGYEQFF
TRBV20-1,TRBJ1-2,CSATSGTGVYGYTF
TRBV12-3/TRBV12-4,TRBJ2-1,CASSPSGLAGNNEQFF
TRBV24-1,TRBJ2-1,CATSRPLTSGRGGEQFF
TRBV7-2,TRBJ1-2,CASSLAGRALGYGYTF
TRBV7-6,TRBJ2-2,CASSLEHLGPGGSGELFF